The 8 T cell receptor beta chains below were found in one sample sequenced in a study of monozygotic twins with inflammatory bowel disease. TCRdb reanalyzed the 5' RACE reads and collapses them to one entry per CDR3 protein, without DNA. The ten most abundant clones cover more than 0.95% of a sample with 110,000 to 150,000 distinct CDR3 sequences. Sequencing was carried out using blood. These receptors originate from a human donor with ulcerative colitis or Crohn's disease, or a healthy co-twin of an affected twin (not recorded which).

V is TRBV24-1 and J is TRBJ2-7; the TCRdb D gene call, TRBD1, has no DNA to confirm it. This CDR3 is 14 amino acids long. Per germline, CDR1 KGHDR and CDR2 SFDVKD. The CDR3 reads CATSDMGQGNEQYF.

The rearrangement links TRBV6-2 or TRBV6-3 to TRBJ1-5; TCRdb lists TRBD1, though no DNA is available to test this call. Germline V gene lookup returns CDR1 MNHEY and CDR2 SVGEGT. This CDR3 is built from 13 residues. This CDR3 is CASTQDRNQPQHF.

This rearrangement joins TRBV5-1 to TRBJ2-2. The CDR3 runs 14 residues. The germline V gene encodes CDR1 SGHRS and CDR2 YFSETQ. The CDR3 spells CASSFRDSTGELFF.

The chain carries TRBV28 and TRBJ2-1. The germline V gene has CDR1 MDHEN and CDR2 SYDVKM. This CDR3 is 15 amino acids long. CDR3 residues: CASSRVTGGLNEQFF.

The J gene is TRBJ2-2, the V gene TRBV7-8; TCRdb outputs TRBD1, but without DNA this stays unchecked. This CDR3 region has 14 residues. Germline V lookup: CDR1 SGHVS, CDR2 FQNEAQ. The CDR3 loop reads CASSPGTGAGELFF. Full variable domain (missing parts from reference TRBV7-8 and TRBJ2-2): GAGVSQSPRYKVAKRGQDVALRCDPISGHVSLFWYQQALGQGPEFLTYFQNEAQLDKSGLPSDRFFAERPEGSVSTLKIQRTQQEDSAVYLCASSPGTGAGELFFGEGSRLTVL.

The chain links TRBV18 to TRBJ1-6. The germline V gene encodes CDR1 KGHSH and CDR2 LQKENI. The CDR3 has 14 residues. CDR3 sequence: CASSRTNRNSPLHF.

The chain recombines TRBV6-1 with TRBJ1-3. CDR1 is MNHNS and CDR2 is SASEGT in the germline V gene. The CDR3 is 17 amino acids. The chain's CDR3 is CASSGGAANRRGNTIYF.

This sequence joins TRBV29-1 and TRBJ2-1; TCRdb selects TRBD1, and the lack of DNA leaves this call unchecked. The CDR3 is made up of 14 amino acids. Germline-derived CDR1 and CDR2 are SQVTM and ANQGSEA. The CDR3 sequence is CSVGGRSSYNEQFF.